Below are 4 T cell receptor beta chains sequenced from a single sample in a study of T cell clonotyping in hematopoietic cell transplantation. TCRdb's table, derived via immunoSEQ multiplex PCR, lists solely in-frame clones and lacks some. This sample has about 7,500 clones, with approximately 90% found just once. Sequencing was performed on PBMCs, taken 180 days after allogeneic stem cell transplant. These TCRs come from a female patient aged 50-65 years who had an allogeneic stem cell transplant from an unrelated donor, so the T cells may come from the graft donor. Some clones in this sample may be carry-over from other donors' samples.

V and J are TRBV7-9 and TRBJ1-2; TRBD1 is a possible D gene (5 bases). V lost 4 bases, J lost 2 bases, and 17 bases lay in between. This CDR3 is built from 16 residues. CDR1 and CDR2 (germline): SEHNR, FQNEAQ (reference sequence). In nucleotides, the CDR3 is TGTGCCAGCAGCTATGGGGTCAGGGAAAGGAACTATGGCTACACCTTC. This encodes CASSYGVRERNYGYTF.

The rearrangement uses TRBV5-4 and TRBJ1-5, with TRBD1 matching 8 bases. Germline values: CDR1 SGHNT, CDR2 YYREEE (reference sequence). With 5 bases clipped from V and 1 base from J, the junction kept 11 bases outside the gene matches. The CDR3 runs to 17 residues. Here the CDR3 DNA reads TGTGCCAGCAGTCGCCGGACAGGGAAAGGGAGCAATCAGCCCCAGCATTTT. This codes for CASSRRTGKGSNQPQHF.

V gene TRBV19 combines with J gene TRBJ1-2; TRBD1 might be the D (5 bases). This CDR3 has 12 amino acids. Germline V gives CDR1 LNHDA, CDR2 SQIVND (reference sequence). Trimming stripped 6 bases from V and 5 bases from J, with 10 bases between. The CDR3 here is CASSEGRYGYTF. CDR3 DNA sequence: TGTGCCAGTAGCGAGGGGAGGTATGGCTACACCTTC.

The chain has TRBV19 and TRBJ2-1; 9 positions agree with TRBD2. The germline gives CDR1 LNHDA, CDR2 SQIVND (reference sequence). The CDR3 sequence is 15 residues long. Trimming cost V 6 bases and J 10 bases; bases outside gene matches: 13. CDR3 DNA sequence: TGTGCCAGTAGCCCCGGGACTAGCTGGGACCTGGAGCAGTTCTTC. Its translation: CASSPGTSWDLEQFF. The variable domain in full, completed from reference TRBV19 and TRBJ2-1, reads DGGITQSPKYLFRKEGQNVTLSCEQNLNHDAMYWYRQDPGQGLRLIYYSQIVNDFQKGDIAEGYSVSREKKESFPLTVTSAQKNPTAFYLCASSPGTSWDLEQFFGPGTRLTVL.